The 10 T cell receptor beta chains listed next were all sequenced from one sample in a study of regulatory T cells in long-lasting Graves disease. Arm-PCR of CDR3 regions with iRepertoire HTBI primers generated TCR beta libraries. MiXCR was run by TCRdb on the multiplex PCR reads, yielding one entry per CDR3 protein. The sample lists roughly 300,000 distinct CDR3 sequences, 22% occurring once. The time point denotes: persistent/refractory GD, antithyroid drugs over 5 years with positive TRAb. PBMC-derived RNA was used for the TCR library. The sample consisted of peripheral blood mononuclear cells (PBMCs), taken when the disease was refractory, from a patient treated with antithyroid drugs. The receptors stem from a female donor with Graves disease.

In its sample, this clonotype was seen a few times. In DNA, the CDR3 is TGTGCCAGTAGTATAACCCCGACAGGGGGCCGTTCTGGCTACACCTTC. This sequence encodes CASSITPTGGRSGYTF. The chain links TRBV19 to TRBJ1-2; 10 bases fit TRBD1. CDR3 length equals 16 residues. Germline lookup yields CDR1 LNHDA and CDR2 SQIVND (reference sequence). Trimming took 2 bases from V and 7 from J; bases not matched to a gene: 10.

The CDR3 protein is CASSKQGAREAFF. CDR3 DNA sequence: TGTGCCAGCAGTAAACAGGGGGCCCGCGAAGCTTTCTTT. This chain joins TRBV25-1 and TRBJ1-1; 9 nucleotides match TRBD1. This CDR3 spans 13 amino acids. Germline loops: CDR1 MGHDK, CDR2 SYGVNS. J lost 8 bases, V lost 5 bases, and 6 bases had no gene match.

This clonotype occurred many times. The gene calls are TRBV7-9 and TRBJ2-5; tentatively, D is TRBD1 (6 bases). The CDR3 totals 15 residues. V was clipped by 5 bases and J by 5 bases, with 18 bases between them. Germline V gives CDR1 SEHNR, CDR2 FQNEAQ (reference sequence). The CDR3 here is CASSAGTNQSETQYF. The CDR3 nucleotides are TGTGCCAGCAGCGCCGGGACAAATCAATCGGAGACCCAGTACTTC.

V gene TRBV7-2 combines with J gene TRBJ2-7, with unresolved D. V was shortened by 5 bases and J by 0 bases, with 11 bases between the two germline ends. CDR1 is SGHTA and CDR2 is FQGNSA in the germline V gene. The CDR3 is 14 residues long. CDR3 residues: CASSPRRSSYEQYF. In nucleotides, the CDR3 is TGTGCCAGCAGCCCGCGGCGGAGCTCCTACGAGCAGTACTTC.

This clonotype was detected ten times or more. The chain carries TRBV4-1 and TRBJ2-2; 14 nucleotides line up with TRBD2. Trimming removed 3 bases from V and 5 bases from J; junction bases left unmatched: 5. This CDR3 is 17 amino acids long. The germline CDR1 and CDR2 sequences are MGHRA and YSYEKL. The CDR3 region is CASSQGLAGVRTGELFF. The CDR3 nucleotides are TGCGCCAGCAGCCAGGGACTAGCGGGAGTCAGGACCGGGGAGCTGTTTTTT.

The chain links TRBV6-5 to TRBJ2-7; 7 bases match TRBD1. Germline V gene lookup returns CDR1 MNHEY and CDR2 SVGAGI. Losses at the gene ends were 3 bases for V and 2 bases for J; bases not matched to a gene: 7. CDR3 length equals 15 residues. CDR3 bases: TGTGCCAGCAGTTATTCCGACAGGGCTACCTACGAGCAGTACTTC. Its protein product is CASSYSDRATYEQYF.

The chain joins TRBV28 to TRBJ1-1; 8 bases align to TRBD1. CDR1 MDHEN and CDR2 SYDVKM come from the germline V gene. The V gene end was trimmed by 5 bases and the J gene end by 2 bases; junction bases not matched to a gene: 13. This CDR3 comprises 17 residues. In DNA, the CDR3 is TGTGCCAGCAGTCCCGACTGGGGGACAGGTCTAAACACTGAAGCTTTCTTT. Amino acid sequence: CASSPDWGTGLNTEAFF.

Turning to this clonotype: A read error may be the cause here, since a much bigger clone is one base away. The CDR3 nucleotides read TGTGCCAGCAGTGAAGCGAGGGGGGGGCAAGGGACCCAGTACTTC. Translation gives CASSEARGGQGTQYF. This sequence joins TRBV2 and TRBJ2-5; D is possibly TRBD2 (7 bases). The CDR3 sequence is 15 residues long. CDR1 SNHLY and CDR2 FYNNEI come from the germline V gene.

In this sample, this clonotype turned up many times. This sequence joins TRBV12-3 or TRBV12-4 and TRBJ1-4; D remains unclear. This CDR3 spans 15 amino acids. V was cut by 2 bases and J by 8 bases, with 15 bases left in between. Here the CDR3 DNA reads TGTGCCAGCAGTTTACTCCACCGTCGGCAAGAAAAACTGTTTTTT. Amino acid sequence: CASSLLHRRQEKLFF.

In its sample, this clonotype was seen many times. The chain is built from TRBV12-3 or TRBV12-4 and TRBJ1-5; D ambiguous. The germline V and J ends were trimmed by 4 bases and 3 bases, with 16 bases remaining between them. There are 16 residues in the CDR3. The DNA of the CDR3 is TGTGCCAGCAGTTGGGGTTGGGAAAACAACAATCAGCCCCAGCATTTT. As protein: CASSWGWENNNQPQHF.